This TCR beta chain was sequenced in a study of blood T cell repertoires in COVID-19. Background on the study: Samples representing acute and convalescent COVID-19 were sourced from the United States, Italy and Spain. T cells, B-cell-depleted T cells, or PBMCs supplied cDNA or gDNA.

Sequencing used immunoSEQ multiplex PCR; TCRdb keeps in-frame clones, though not all of them. The data show fewer than 350,000 clones, roughly 90% seen once. The V end lost 6 bases, the J end lost 2 bases, and 19 bases lay between the germline ends. This CDR3 region has 17 residues. Germline V gene data show CDR1 as LNHDA and CDR2 as SQIVND (reference sequence). The chain uses TRBV19 and TRBJ2-2; tentative D call: TRBD1 (5 bases). Material: peripheral blood. The TCR comes from a woman aged 55 to 70 with COVID-19, enrolled during active disease. The CDR3 bases are TGTGCCAGTAGGATACCCGCGGCAGGGCAAAACACCGGGGAGCTGTTTTTT. Translated: CASRIPAAGQNTGELFF.